These T cell receptor beta chains were read from a single sample in a study of T cell responses to AZD1222 COVID-19 vaccine. Produced via immunoSEQ multiplex PCR; TCRdb's table is partial and in-frame only. The table includes 150,000 or so clones, approximately 92% detected once. This specimen was peripheral blood, taken 28 days after the second AZD1222 dose. The receptors were sampled from an adult who received the AZD1222 COVID-19 vaccine. The CDR3 runs from the conserved cysteine through the conserved F or W. Fields, in order: D gene, CDR3 length, clone size, V gene, J gene, CDR3 protein, CDR3 DNA. A D gene is named only where the DNA matches it firmly. Clone size is shown for a subset of rows, as once, few, many or a class of expanded clone.

TRBD1,15,NA,TRBV9,TRBJ1-2,CASSPGQGYDYGYTF,TGTGCCAGCAGCCCAGGACAGGGTTACGACTATGGCTACACCTTC
TRBD2,15,NA,TRBV30,TRBJ2-1,CAWSPGLAGRNEQFF,TGTGCCTGGAGTCCCGGACTAGCGGGACGGAATGAGCAGTTCTTC
NA,13,NA,TRBV18,TRBJ2-1,CASSQFWDYEQFF,TGTGCCAGCTCCCAGTTTTGGGACTATGAGCAGTTCTTC
TRBD2,15,NA,TRBV9,TRBJ2-2,CASSVSGSATGELFF,TGTGCCAGCAGCGTAAGCGGGAGTGCTACCGGGGAGCTGTTTTTT
TRBD1,15,once,TRBV9,TRBJ2-7,CASSLRDRGGYEQYF,TGTGCCAGCAGCCTGAGGGACAGGGGGGGGTACGAGCAGTACTTC
TRBD2,16,NA,TRBV6-5,TRBJ2-7,CASSYSAGGSSYEQYF,TGTGCCAGCAGTTACTCGGCGGGAGGGTCCTCCTACGAGCAGTACTTC
TRBD1,13,NA,TRBV10-3,TRBJ1-1,CAAGTAQNTEAFF,TGTGCCGCCGGGACAGCTCAGAACACTGAAGCTTTCTTT
NA,15,NA,TRBV5-4,TRBJ2-1,CASSFSPAEYNEQFF,TGTGCCAGCAGCTTCAGCCCAGCCGAATACAATGAGCAGTTCTTC
NA,15,NA,TRBV5-6,TRBJ1-6,CASSLGAAYNSPLHF,TGTGCCAGCAGCTTGGGGGCGGCGTATAATTCACCCCTCCACTTT
NA,14,NA,TRBV28,TRBJ1-4,CASRATATNEKLFF,TGTGCCAGCAGGGCAACGGCAACTAATGAAAAACTGTTTTTT
NA,16,NA,TRBV28,TRBJ2-7,CASSQPGLPPLYEQYF,TGTGCCAGCAGTCAACCGGGACTCCCCCCCCTCTACGAGCAGTACTTC
NA,14,NA,TRBV27,TRBJ1-2,CASSKSGAGYGYTF,TGTGCCAGCAGCAAATCCGGGGCCGGCTATGGCTACACCTTC
NA,14,NA,TRBV19,TRBJ1-2,CASSISRGQSGYTF,TGTGCCAGTAGTATATCAAGGGGCCAGAGTGGCTACACCTTC
NA,14,NA,TRBV30,TRBJ1-5,CAWSLQGSNQPQHF,TGTGCCTGGAGCCTTCAGGGGAGCAATCAGCCCCAGCATTTT
NA,15,NA,TRBV18,TRBJ2-7,CASSPSEGVSYEQYF,TGTGCCAGCTCACCATCGGAGGGGGTGTCCTACGAGCAGTACTTC
TRBD1,15,NA,TRBV4-3,TRBJ1-1,CASSQETGVNTEAFF,TGCGCCAGCAGCCAAGAGACAGGGGTGAACACTGAAGCTTTCTTT
NA,14,NA,TRBV18,TRBJ2-1,CASSPTLQGNEQFF,TGTGCCAGCTCACCGACCTTACAGGGCAATGAGCAGTTCTTC
NA,16,NA,TRBV18,TRBJ2-1,CASSDDSTEGLGEQFF,TGTGCCAGCTCCGACGACAGCACGGAGGGCCTAGGTGAGCAGTTCTTC
NA,13,NA,TRBV2,TRBJ1-1,CASRLELWGKAFF,TGTGCCAGCAGGTTGGAATTATGGGGAAAGGCTTTCTTT
TRBD1,17,NA,TRBV6-2/TRBV6-3,TRBJ1-2,CASSYPRPGQHLYGYTF,TGTGCCAGCAGTTACCCTCGACCGGGACAGCACCTCTATGGCTACACCTTC
TRBD2,13,NA,TRBV4-1,TRBJ2-3,CASSARLAGTQYF,TGCGCCAGCAGCGCCCGACTAGCGGGTACGCAGTATTTT
TRBD2,16,NA,TRBV3-1/TRBV3-2,TRBJ2-1,CASSPVAGDLRNEQFF,TGTGCCAGCAGCCCGGTAGCGGGAGATTTAAGGAATGAGCAGTTCTTC
TRBD1,17,NA,TRBV3-1/TRBV3-2,TRBJ1-3,CASSQPTGGDSGNTIYF,TGTGCCAGCAGCCAACCAACAGGGGGCGACTCTGGAAACACCATATATTTT
TRBD2,16,NA,TRBV7-2,TRBJ2-1,CASSLSLAGVSNEQFF,TGTGCCAGCAGCTTAAGCCTAGCGGGAGTGAGCAATGAGCAGTTCTTC
TRBD1,14,NA,TRBV3-1/TRBV3-2,TRBJ1-3,CASTYRGAGNTIYF,TGTGCCAGCACCTACAGGGGCGCTGGAAACACCATATATTTT
TRBD1,16,NA,TRBV13,TRBJ1-2,CASSPIRTGFQRGYTF,TGTGCCAGCAGCCCAATCCGGACAGGCTTTCAACGCGGCTACACCTTC
NA,15,NA,TRBV6-5,TRBJ1-2,CASSYSRGANYGYTF,TGTGCCAGCAGTTACTCGCGGGGGGCGAACTATGGCTACACCTTC
NA,14,NA,TRBV7-2,TRBJ2-2,CASSPGGRAGELFF,TGTGCCAGCAGCCCCGGTGGAAGGGCCGGGGAGCTGTTTTTT
NA,16,NA,TRBV18,TRBJ1-5,CASTLGAPGGNQPQHF,TGTGCCAGCACCTTAGGGGCCCCCGGGGGCAATCAGCCCCAGCATTTT
NA,15,NA,TRBV5-5,TRBJ2-2,CASSWMGRHTGELFF,TGTGCCAGCAGCTGGATGGGCCGCCACACCGGGGAGCTGTTTTTT
NA,15,NA,TRBV6-6,TRBJ1-1,CASSYPTTGLTEAFF,TGTGCCAGCAGTTACCCAACGACAGGTCTTACTGAAGCTTTCTTT
NA,14,NA,TRBV7-2,TRBJ2-1,CASSFRATYNEQFF,TGTGCCAGCAGCTTTAGAGCCACCTACAATGAGCAGTTCTTC
TRBD2,14,NA,TRBV10-2,TRBJ2-1,CASSGTSSYNEQFF,TGCGCCAGCAGTGGGACTAGCTCCTACAATGAGCAGTTCTTC
TRBD2,15,NA,TRBV5-4,TRBJ2-5,CASSGTSGRQETQYF,TGTGCCAGCAGCGGAACTAGCGGGAGACAAGAGACCCAGTACTTC
NA,16,NA,TRBV7-2,TRBJ1-3,CASSLGGRVSGNTIYF,TGTGCCAGCAGCTTAGGGGGTAGGGTCTCTGGAAACACCATATATTTT
NA,16,once,TRBV5-1,TRBJ2-2,CASSLVGNANTGELFF,TGCGCCAGCAGCTTAGTTGGGAACGCGAACACCGGGGAGCTGTTTTTT
TRBD2,15,NA,TRBV10-3,TRBJ2-1,CAIGSGRGVYNEQFF,TGTGCCATCGGGAGCGGGAGGGGGGTATACAATGAGCAGTTCTTC
TRBD1,15,NA,TRBV6-5,TRBJ2-5,CASSRTGTGLETQYF,TGTGCCAGCAGTAGAACCGGGACAGGGCTGGAGACCCAGTACTTC
NA,14,NA,TRBV28,TRBJ2-3,CASSPGGPTDTQYF,TGTGCCAGCAGTCCCGGGGGTCCCACAGATACGCAGTATTTT